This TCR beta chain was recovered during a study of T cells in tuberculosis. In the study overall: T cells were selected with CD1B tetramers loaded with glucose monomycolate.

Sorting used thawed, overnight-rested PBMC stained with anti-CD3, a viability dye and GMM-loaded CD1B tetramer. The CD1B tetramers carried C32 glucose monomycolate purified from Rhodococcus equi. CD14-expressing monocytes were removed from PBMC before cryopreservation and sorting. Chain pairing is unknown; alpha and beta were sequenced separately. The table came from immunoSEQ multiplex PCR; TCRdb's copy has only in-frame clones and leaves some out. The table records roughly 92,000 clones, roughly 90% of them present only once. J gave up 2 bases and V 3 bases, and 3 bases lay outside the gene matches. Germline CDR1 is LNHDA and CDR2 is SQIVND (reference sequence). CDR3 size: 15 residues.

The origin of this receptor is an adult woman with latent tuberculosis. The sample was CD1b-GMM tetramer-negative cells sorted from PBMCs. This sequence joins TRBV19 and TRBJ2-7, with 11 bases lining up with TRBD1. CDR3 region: CASSMGTGGAYEQYV. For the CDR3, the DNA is TGTGCCAGTAGTATGGGGACAGGGGGAGCCTACGAGCAGTACGTC.